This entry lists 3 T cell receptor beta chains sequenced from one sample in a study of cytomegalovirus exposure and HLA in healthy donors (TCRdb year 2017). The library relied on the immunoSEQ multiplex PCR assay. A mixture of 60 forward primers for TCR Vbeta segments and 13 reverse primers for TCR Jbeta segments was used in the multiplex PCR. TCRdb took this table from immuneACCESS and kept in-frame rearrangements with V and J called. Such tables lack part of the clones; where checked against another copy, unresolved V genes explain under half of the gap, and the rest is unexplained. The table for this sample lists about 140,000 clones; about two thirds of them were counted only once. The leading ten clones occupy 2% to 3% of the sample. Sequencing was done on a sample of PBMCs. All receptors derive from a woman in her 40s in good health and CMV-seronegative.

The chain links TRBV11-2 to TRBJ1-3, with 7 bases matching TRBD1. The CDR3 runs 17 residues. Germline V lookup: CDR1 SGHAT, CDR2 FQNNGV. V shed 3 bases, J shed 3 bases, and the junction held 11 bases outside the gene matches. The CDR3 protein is CASSLTGKGVVGNTIYF. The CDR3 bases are TGTGCCAGCAGCTTGACAGGGAAAGGGGTGGTTGGAAACACCATATATTTT.

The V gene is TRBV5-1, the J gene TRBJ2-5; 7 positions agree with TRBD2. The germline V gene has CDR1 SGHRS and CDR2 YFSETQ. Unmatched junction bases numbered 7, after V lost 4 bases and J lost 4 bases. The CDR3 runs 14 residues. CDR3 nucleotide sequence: TGCGCCAGCAGCGCGACCGGGAGGCTAGAGACCCAGTACTTC. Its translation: CASSATGRLETQYF.

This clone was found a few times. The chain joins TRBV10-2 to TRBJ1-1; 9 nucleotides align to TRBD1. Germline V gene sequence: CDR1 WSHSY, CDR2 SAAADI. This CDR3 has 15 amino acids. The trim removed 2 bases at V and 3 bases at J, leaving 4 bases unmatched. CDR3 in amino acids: CASSETGTGYTEAFF. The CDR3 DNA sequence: TGCGCCAGCAGTGAGACCGGGACAGGGTACACTGAAGCTTTCTTT.